Below are 29 T cell receptor beta chains sequenced from a single sample in a study of radiation and T cells in renal cell carcinoma. Time point indicated: baseline pretreatment blood. The treatment denotes: 15 Gy SBRT to primary tumor, nephrectomy 4 weeks later. The table came from immunoSEQ multiplex PCR; TCRdb's copy has only in-frame clones and leaves some out. This table holds 150,000 or so clones, approximately 91% found once. The material was blood, obtained from a patient whose treatment included radiotherapy and nephrectomy. The receptor set was obtained from a woman in her fifties or sixties with renal cell carcinoma.

J is TRBJ2-5 and V is TRBV7-2; 7 nucleotides match TRBD2. The CDR3 extends over 14 amino acids. Germline V gene data show CDR1 as SGHTA and CDR2 as FQGNSA. Trimming took 4 bases from V and 5 from J; bases not matched to a gene: 7. CDR3 sequence: CASSSQGGSETQYF. As DNA, the CDR3 is TGTGCCAGCAGCTCCCAGGGAGGGAGTGAGACCCAGTACTTC.

This chain uses TRBV7-9 with TRBJ2-1; 9 bases map to TRBD2. The ends lost 0 bases at V and 9 bases at J; junction bases unmatched: 3. Germline CDR1 reads SEHNR; CDR2 reads FQNEAQ (reference sequence). This CDR3 has 14 amino acids. CDR3 sequence reads: CASSLAQTSGEQFF. CDR3 bases: TGTGCCAGCAGCTTAGCCCAGACTAGCGGTGAGCAGTTCTTC.

For this clone: The sample has other DNA sequences that encode this CDR3 too. V is TRBV6-1 and J is TRBJ1-1, with D unclear. The CDR3 consists of 13 residues. The germline gives CDR1 MNHNS, CDR2 SASEGT. V was trimmed by 2 bases and J by 2 bases, leaving 6 bases between them. The CDR3 nucleotides are TGTGCCAGCAGTGAAACAGCTAACACTGAAGCTTTCTTT. Residues: CASSETANTEAFF.

The V gene is TRBV29-1, the J gene TRBJ1-1, with a possible D match to TRBD1 (5 bases). Trimming removed 3 bases from V and 4 bases from J, with 12 bases in between. CDR3 length: 13 amino acids. Germline V gene sequence: CDR1 SQVTM, CDR2 ANQGSEA. In nucleotides, the CDR3 is TGCAGCGTTGAGGGACGGAGATTCACTGAAGCTTTCTTT. Its protein product is CSVEGRRFTEAFF.

The chain is built from TRBV18 and TRBJ1-1; D is ambiguous. CDR1 and CDR2 from the germline V gene are KGHSH and LQKENI. With 3 bases removed from V and 6 bases from J, the gap between germline ends came to 14 bases. The CDR3 loop spans 14 amino acids. Here the CDR3 DNA reads TGTGCCAGCTCACCCCGGGAACAAAGGGCTGAAGCTTTCTTT. Amino acids: CASSPREQRAEAFF.

The chain is built from TRBV7-9 and TRBJ1-3; D is ambiguous. Per the germline V gene, CDR1 is SEHNR and CDR2 is FQNEAQ (reference sequence). With 3 bases removed from V and 9 bases from J, the gap between germline ends came to 18 bases. The CDR3 consists of 15 residues. The CDR3 protein is CASSLEPGGLSTIYF. CDR3 bases: TGTGCCAGCAGCTTGGAACCGGGAGGGCTTAGCACCATATATTTT. The variable domain in full, with the rest retrieved from reference TRBV7-9 and TRBJ1-3, is DTGVSQNPRHKITKRGQNVTFRCDPISEHNRLYWYRQTLGQGPEFLTYFQNEAQLEKSRLLSDRFSAERPKGSFSTLEIQRTEQGDSAMYLCASSLEPGGLSTIYFGEGSWLTVV.

This chain connects TRBV5-4 to TRBJ1-3; D uncertain. Per the germline V gene, CDR1 is SGHNT and CDR2 is YYREEE (reference sequence). Between the trimmed V and J ends, which lost 0 bases and 0 bases, there was a span of 7 bases. The CDR3 is made up of 15 amino acids. The CDR3 coding sequence is TGTGCCAGCAGCTTGGCGGTCCGCTCTGGAAACACCATATATTTT. This codes for CASSLAVRSGNTIYF. The complete variable domain, with remaining parts taken from reference TRBV5-4 and TRBJ1-3, reads ETGVTQSPTHLIKTRGQQVTLRCSSQSGHNTVSWYQQALGQGPQFIFQYYREEENGRGNFPPRFSGLQFPNYSSELNVNALELDDSALYLCASSLAVRSGNTIYFGEGSWLTVV.

Here the CDR3 reads CASSQGRNRGNVPGYTF. The CDR3 nucleotides read TGCGCCAGCAGCCAAGGGAGAAACAGGGGAAATGTGCCTGGCTACACCTTC. V gene TRBV4-3 combines with J gene TRBJ1-2; the match to TRBD1 covers 7 bases. CDR1 and CDR2 (germline): LGHNA, YSLEER. The length of the CDR3 is 17 residues. Trimming removed 1 base from V and 7 bases from J; junction bases left unmatched: 15.

The rearrangement links TRBV5-1 to TRBJ2-1; D might be TRBD1 (5 bases). Germline assignment: CDR1 SGHRS and CDR2 YFSETQ. V was pared by 0 bases and J by 6 bases, with 10 bases between. The CDR3 spans 14 residues. Here the CDR3 reads CASSLGQKSNEQFF. DNA of the CDR3: TGCGCCAGCAGCTTGGGACAGAAAAGCAATGAGCAGTTCTTC.

This rearrangement joins TRBV19 to TRBJ1-1; TRBD1 might be the D (6 bases). The V end was cut by 6 bases, the J end by 3 bases, with 11 bases between. Germline V gene sequence: CDR1 LNHDA, CDR2 SQIVND (reference sequence). This CDR3 is 13 amino acids long. CDR3 in amino acids: CASSRGTYTEAFF. CDR3 in DNA: TGTGCCAGTAGCAGGGGCACGTACACTGAAGCTTTCTTT.

The table lists this clone with a few counts. The rearrangement joins TRBV9 to TRBJ1-1; D is perhaps TRBD1 (5 bases). The CDR3 is made up of 15 amino acids. The V and J ends lost 5 bases and 1 base respectively, with 15 bases between them. CDR1 is SGDLS, CDR2 YYNGEE, per germline. CDR3 region: CASREWGRRNTEAFF. The CDR3 bases are TGTGCCAGCAGGGAGTGGGGCAGGAGGAACACTGAAGCTTTCTTT.

V gene TRBV18 combines with J gene TRBJ2-7; 8 bases are a match to TRBD1. V dropped 6 bases and J dropped 3; count of bases not matched to a gene: 7. Germline CDR1 and CDR2: KGHSH and LQKENI. The CDR3 runs to 14 residues. This chain's CDR3 is CASSTRTGRYEQYF. DNA of the CDR3: TGTGCCAGCTCGACGCGGACAGGGCGCTACGAGCAGTACTTC.

This sequence joins TRBV2 and TRBJ2-2; D is possibly TRBD2 (6 bases). The V gene's germline CDR1 is SNHLY and CDR2 FYNNEI. The CDR3 is 15 residues long. The ends were cut back, 7 bases at V and 1 base at J, with 13 bases in the middle. For the CDR3, the DNA is TGTGCCAGCACTTACGGGGGACTGAACACCGGGGAGCTGTTTTTT. Residues: CASTYGGLNTGELFF. Full variable domain (remainder filled in from reference TRBV2 and TRBJ2-2): EPEVTQTPSHQVTQMGQEVILRCVPISNHLYFYWYRQILGQKVEFLVSFYNNEISEKSEIFDDQFSVERPDGSNFTLKIRSTKLEDSAMYFCASTYGGLNTGELFFGEGSRLTVL.

The chain recombines TRBV7-9 with TRBJ2-7; D is possibly TRBD2 (6 bases). V lost 2 bases and J 5 bases, leaving 7 bases between the germline ends. This CDR3 contains 12 residues. The germline CDR1 and CDR2 sequences are SEHNR and FQNEAQ (reference sequence). The CDR3 DNA is TGTGCCAGCAGCTTACCGGGGGACGAGCAGTACTTC. This codes for CASSLPGDEQYF. Supplemented by reference TRBV7-9 and TRBJ2-7, the full variable domain reads DTGVSQNPRHKITKRGQNVTFRCDPISEHNRLYWYRQTLGQGPEFLTYFQNEAQLEKSRLLSDRFSAERPKGSFSTLEIQRTEQGDSAMYLCASSLPGDEQYFGPGTRLTVT.

This chain uses TRBV6-1 with TRBJ2-7; possibly TRBD1 or TRBD2 for D (7 bases each). The V and J ends lost 7 bases and 2 bases respectively, with 15 bases between them. Per the germline V gene, CDR1 is MNHNS and CDR2 is SASEGT. This CDR3 region has 14 residues. CDR3 nucleotides: TGTGCCAGCACCACAGCAGGGGGGGCCTACGAGCAGTACTTC. Translation gives CASTTAGGAYEQYF.

V is TRBV6-6 and J is TRBJ2-7; D is undetermined. The germline gives CDR1 MNHNY, CDR2 SVGAGI (reference sequence). The CDR3 totals 14 residues. Trimming removed 5 bases from V and 5 bases from J, with 16 bases in between. The CDR3 coding sequence is TGTGCCAGCAGTAGACCCCCTAAGATGGACGAGCAGTACTTC. Protein sequence: CASSRPPKMDEQYF.

The chain couples TRBV7-2 to TRBJ1-2; 7 bases align to TRBD1. The CDR3 is 14 residues long. CDR1 and CDR2 from the germline V gene are SGHTA and FQGNSA. With V trimmed by 8 bases and J by 4 bases, 10 bases remained unmatched. Here the CDR3 DNA reads TGTGCCAGCGGGCAACCCGGGACAGCCTATGGCTACACCTTC. As protein: CASGQPGTAYGYTF.

J is TRBJ2-5 and V is TRBV9; D uncertain. Near its end, the DNA agrees better with TRBJ2-7, so the J call may be wrong. Germline V CDR1 and CDR2: SGDLS, YYNGEE. The CDR3 extends over 14 amino acids. The DNA for the CDR3 is TGTGCCAGCAGCCCTCGTTTCGAAGCCTACGAGCAGTACTTC. Translated: CASSPRFEAYEQYF.

This clone came up once. A read error may account for a junction end that differs from germline. CDR3 residues: CASNVEGGEQFF. The CDR3 DNA reads TGTGCCAGCAACGTAGAGGGGGGTGAGCAGTTCTTC. The genes are TRBV9 and TRBJ2-1; D is tentatively TRBD1 or TRBD2 (6 bases each). Looked up from germline, CDR1 is SGDLS and CDR2 is YYNGEE. The CDR3 has 12 residues.

This chain uses TRBV6-1 with TRBJ1-4; tentative D call: TRBD1 (5 bases). The CDR3 length is 15 residues. Trimming shortened V by 0 bases and J by 7 bases, and 12 bases separated the two germline ends. CDR1 and CDR2 (germline): MNHNS, SASEGT. Here the CDR3 reads CASSEAIGVGEKLFF. The CDR3 bases are TGTGCCAGCAGTGAAGCTATAGGGGTGGGTGAAAAACTGTTTTTT.

For the CDR3, the DNA is TGCGCCAGCAGAACCAGCGGGGGGGCTGAGGAGACCCAGTACTTC. Translated, it gives CASRTSGGAEETQYF. The chain joins TRBV5-1 to TRBJ2-5; TRBD2 matches 10 bases. The trim removed 5 bases at V and 5 bases at J, leaving 9 bases unmatched. The CDR3 has 15 residues. The germline CDR1 and CDR2 sequences are SGHRS and YFSETQ.

V and J are TRBV6-4 and TRBJ2-1; D unclear. This CDR3 region has 13 residues. Trimming removed 2 bases from V and 6 bases from J, with 8 bases in between. CDR1 MRHNA and CDR2 SNTAGT come from the germline V gene. CDR3 amino acids: CASSDGSSNEQFF. CDR3 bases: TGTGCCAGCAGTGACGGCTCGTCCAATGAGCAGTTCTTC.

This sequence joins TRBV7-9 and TRBJ2-2, with 12 bases aligning to TRBD2. CDR1 is SEHNR and CDR2 is FQNEAQ in the germline V gene (reference sequence). V was pared by 5 bases and J by 6 bases, with 13 bases of the junction left unmatched. This CDR3 region has 18 residues. The CDR3: CASSPTTSGGVTPGELFF. CDR3 coding DNA: TGTGCCAGCAGCCCGACGACTAGCGGGGGCGTTACACCCGGGGAGCTGTTTTTT.

The V and J genes are TRBV4-2 and TRBJ2-1; 9 nucleotides align to TRBD2. Germline V lookup: CDR1 LGHNA, CDR2 YNFKEQ. Losses at the gene ends were 7 bases for V and 0 bases for J; bases not matched to a gene: 10. This CDR3 is 17 amino acids long. The DNA for the CDR3 is TGTGCCAGCACCGGGGGTAGCGGGGGACTCTCCTACAATGAGCAGTTCTTC. It translates to CASTGGSGGLSYNEQFF.

The DNA of the CDR3 is TGTGCCAGCAGCTTGGCGGGGAGTCAGCTAGCGCAGTACTTC. Translated, it gives CASSLAGSQLAQYF. The chain couples TRBV5-4 to TRBJ2-7; the D gene is possibly TRBD2 (5 bases). CDR3 length equals 14 residues. Trimming took 0 bases from V and 9 from J, leaving 16 bases between them. Per germline, CDR1 SGHNT and CDR2 YYREEE (reference sequence).

The V gene is TRBV19, the J gene TRBJ2-7, with D unclear. Germline CDR1 is LNHDA and CDR2 is SQIVND (reference sequence). V shed 3 bases and J shed 3 bases, with 9 bases lying between them. The CDR3 length is 13 residues. This chain's CDR3 is CASSMTSRYEQYF. Written as DNA, the CDR3 is TGTGCCAGTAGTATGACTTCCCGCTACGAGCAGTACTTC.

The CDR3 loop reads CASSQDRVGAGELFF. CDR3 sequence (DNA): TGTGCCAGCTCACAAGACAGGGTCGGCGCCGGGGAGCTGTTTTTT. The V gene is TRBV18, the J gene TRBJ2-2; TRBD1 agrees at 7 bases. After removal of 4 bases from V and 6 bases from J, the junction contained 8 bases not matched to a gene. The CDR3 has 15 residues. Germline CDR1 and CDR2: KGHSH and LQKENI. The complete variable domain, with remaining parts taken from reference TRBV18 and TRBJ2-2, reads NAGVMQNPRHLVRRRGQEARLRCSPMKGHSHVYWYRQLPEEGLKFMVYLQKENIIDESGMPKERFSAEFPKEGPSILRIQQVVRGDSAAYFCASSQDRVGAGELFFGEGSRLTVL.

This clone turned up a few times. V and J are TRBV7-9 and TRBJ1-2; D unclear. Germline V lookup: CDR1 SEHNR, CDR2 FQNEAQ (reference sequence). The V end lost 3 bases, the J end lost 2 bases, and 10 bases lay between the germline ends. The CDR3 has 14 residues. The CDR3 protein is CASSFEGKNYGYTF. The CDR3 region has the DNA TGTGCCAGCAGCTTCGAAGGGAAAAACTATGGCTACACCTTC.

The J gene is TRBJ1-1, the V gene TRBV19, with unresolved D. V was pared by 7 bases and J by 1 base, with 10 bases between. The CDR3 length is 13 residues. Germline loops: CDR1 LNHDA, CDR2 SQIVND (reference sequence). The CDR3 DNA reads TGTGCCAGTACCCTCAGGCGGAACACTGAAGCTTTCTTT. It specifies CASTLRRNTEAFF. Complete variable domain (other parts from reference TRBV19 and TRBJ1-1): DGGITQSPKYLFRKEGQNVTLSCEQNLNHDAMYWYRQDPGQGLRLIYYSQIVNDFQKGDIAEGYSVSREKKESFPLTVTSAQKNPTAFYLCASTLRRNTEAFFGQGTRLTVV.